This TCR beta chain was retrieved from a study of shared clonotypes between healthy human individuals. Remarks on this clone: Antigen: not known.

Donors had no recently reported acute infections or vaccinations and were HIV-negative. CDR3 size: 15 residues. V dropped 5 bases and J dropped 5; count of bases not matched to a gene: 7. The germline V gene encodes CDR1 KGHSH and CDR2 LQKENI. The study, taken as a whole, reports: The sharing of around 5% of naive CD4 clonotypes was seen across a few donors.

Sequencing was at deep level. Produced via immunoSEQ multiplex PCR; TCRdb's table is partial and in-frame only. Among about 2,500,000 clones listed, around nine tenths were seen once. This sequence originates from a man younger than 30 in good health. Specimen: naive CD4+ T cells sorted from blood. As to subset: CD45RA+ positively selected. The V call is TRBV18, the J call TRBJ2-2, with TRBD1 matching over 8 bases. The CDR3 DNA is TGTGCCAGCTCATCGACAGGGGTGGTGACCGGGGAGCTGTTTTTT. Amino acids: CASSSTGVVTGELFF.